The next 21 T cell receptor beta chains were all read from a single sample in a study of T cells in women clearing cervical HPV infection. Sequencing used immunoSEQ multiplex PCR; TCRdb keeps in-frame clones, though not all of them. The listing records about 45,000 clones. The sample was blood buffy coat. These receptors all come from a woman aged 18-70 years with a cervical HPV16 infection that either progressed to CIN3+ or cleared (not recorded which).

To note about this clone: The sequenced fragment ends 3 residues before the CDR3 boundary, so the rest is inferred from the germline J gene. The chain carries TRBV19 and TRBJ1-2; 11 bases are shared with TRBD1. The CDR3 is 14 residues long. Germline V gives CDR1 LNHDA, CDR2 SQIVND (reference sequence). J lost 7 bases, V lost 5 bases, and 6 bases had no gene match. CDR3 sequence: CASSPDRGQLGYTF. CDR3 DNA (partial): TGTGCCAGTAGTCCGGACAGGGGGCAGCTTGGC.

Turning to this clone: The CDR3 end falls 3 residues outside the read, so it is completed with the germline J gene. The chain carries TRBV23-1 and TRBJ2-2, with 7 bases that match TRBD1. TRBV23-1 is treated as an ORF (open reading frame) with a function not yet certain. The CDR3 spans 13 residues. The CDR3 spells CASSLGTDGKLFF. Incomplete CDR3 DNA: TGCGCCAGCAGTCTTGGGACAGACGGAAAG.

The CDR3: CASTRGGGSYNEQFF. Incomplete CDR3 DNA: TGTGCCAGCACCCGAGGTGGGGGGTCCTACAATGAG. V gene TRBV11-2 combines with J gene TRBJ2-1; weak D call: TRBD2 (6 bases). The observed sequence ends 3 residues before the CDR3 terminus, with the missing tail filled in from the germline J gene. Trimming cost V 7 bases and J 1 base, with 14 bases left between them. There are 15 residues in the CDR3. The germline CDR1 and CDR2 sequences are SGHAT and FQNNGV. The full variable domain, completed using reference TRBV11-2 and TRBJ2-1, is EAGVAQSPRYKIIEKRQSVAFWCNPISGHATLYWYQQILGQGPKLLIQFQNNGVVDDSQLPKDRFSAERLKGVDSTLKIQPAKLEDSAVYLCASTRGGGSYNEQFFGPGTRLTVL.

A word on this clone: The sequenced fragment ends 3 residues before the CDR3 boundary, so the rest is inferred from the germline J gene. This chain joins TRBV7-9 and TRBJ1-2; the D is unclear. CDR3 size: 12 residues. Germline CDR1 reads SEHNR; CDR2 reads FQNEAQ (reference sequence). The sequenced CDR3 bases are TGTGCCAGCAGCTTAGGCACTTACGAC. This encodes CASSLGTYD. The full-length CDR3 reads as CASSLGTYDYTF.

On this clone itself: The DNA ends 3 residues before the CDR3 does, and the rest of the CDR3 is filled in from the germline J gene. The chain employs TRBV5-5 and TRBJ2-7; the D gene is possibly TRBD2 (5 bases). The V end lost 3 bases, the J end lost 2 bases, and 12 bases lay between the germline ends. This CDR3 region has 14 residues. Germline loops: CDR1 SGHKS, CDR2 YYEKEE (reference sequence). Partial CDR3 DNA: TGTGCCAGCAGCTGGGAGACGGGGACCTACGAG. This encodes CASSWETGTYE. The complete CDR3 reads CASSWETGTYEQYF.

A remark on this clone: From the germline J gene comes the end of the CDR3, since the read stops 3 residues before it. The J gene is TRBJ2-7, the V gene TRBV20-1, with TRBD2 as a possible D gene (7 bases). V shed 6 bases and J shed 3 bases, with 24 bases lying between them. The CDR3 covers 16 residues. CDR1 and CDR2 from the germline V gene are DFQATT and SNEGSKA (reference sequence). The DNA read from the CDR3 is TGCAGTGCAGTCCCAGTGCGGGGGCAACAGATCTACGAG. Translated, it gives CSAVPVRGQQIYE. The whole CDR3 protein reads CSAVPVRGQQIYEQYF.

A word on this clone: The CDR3 is cut off 3 residues early in the read; its end comes from the germline J gene. The J gene is TRBJ1-1, the V gene TRBV2; 8 bases align to TRBD1. Germline CDR1 SNHLY, CDR2 FYNNEI. The CDR3 length is 12 residues. The J segment lost 6 bases and the V segment lost 6 bases, leaving 3 bases of the junction unmatched. The CDR3 here is CASRTGVAEAFF. The sequenced part of the CDR3 DNA is TGTGCCAGCAGGACAGGGGTGGCTGAA.

Regarding this clone: The CDR3 goes on 3 residues after the read ends, and that part is filled in from the germline J gene. This chain connects TRBV14 to TRBJ1-2; possible D gene TRBD1, 6 bases. Germline V gives CDR1 SGHDN, CDR2 FVKESK. The CDR3 consists of 14 residues. The CDR3 bases that were read are TGTGCCAGCAGCCAAGCCACAGGGATCCGCGGC. Translation gives CASSQATGIRG. The whole CDR3 sequence is CASSQATGIRGYTF.

Note on this clone: The CDR3 is cut off 3 residues early in the read; its end comes from the germline J gene. The chain carries TRBV5-4 and TRBJ2-7, with 7 bases matching TRBD2. The CDR3 consists of 14 residues. V dropped 4 bases and J dropped 5; count of bases not matched to a gene: 9. Germline V gives CDR1 SGHNT, CDR2 YYREEE (reference sequence). This chain's CDR3 is CASSPGTKTHEQYF. The sequenced part of the CDR3 DNA is TGTGCCAGCAGCCCCGGGACTAAAACCCACGAG.

To note about this clone: The CDR3 extends 3 residues past the end of the read, so its final part is completed from the germline J gene. The genes are TRBV7-2 and TRBJ2-7; 9 bases are a match to TRBD1. The CDR3 extends over 15 amino acids. Germline CDR1 reads SGHTA; CDR2 reads FQGNSA. V lost 2 bases and J lost 3; bases outside the gene matches: 5. The CDR3 sequence: CASSLTQGANYEQYF. The CDR3 DNA, read in part, is TGTGCCAGCAGCTTAACACAGGGGGCCAACTACGAG.

A word on this clone: The read terminates 3 residues ahead of where the CDR3 ends, so the germline J gene completes it. The chain joins TRBV18 to TRBJ1-2; no clear D gene. Germline CDR1 reads KGHSH; CDR2 reads LQKENI. This CDR3 has 14 residues. Trimming left V 3 bases short and J 4 bases short, with 12 bases between. Partial CDR3 DNA: TGTGCCAGCTCACCGTCAGGCGAGGTCTATGGC. Amino acid sequence: CASSPSGEVYG. The whole CDR3 region reads CASSPSGEVYGYTF.

Turning to this clone: The CDR3 end is not reached by the read, which stops 3 residues before it; the germline J gene fills it in. The gene calls are TRBV7-2 and TRBJ1-1; D possibly corresponds to TRBD1 (5 bases). Trimming took off 4 bases at V and 3 bases at J, with 9 bases between the two ends. This CDR3 has 13 residues. Germline V gene lookup returns CDR1 SGHTA and CDR2 FQGNSA. CDR3 sequence: CASSYFRDTEAFF. The CDR3 bases that were read are TGTGCCAGCAGCTACTTCAGGGACACTGAA.

Details on this clone: Read data end 3 residues before the CDR3 end; the end is taken from the germline J gene. V usage is TRBV7-9 and J usage is TRBJ2-5; D might be TRBD1 (5 bases). This CDR3 spans 11 amino acids. V lost 8 bases to trimming and J lost 4 bases, with 8 bases between them. Germline CDR1 SEHNR, CDR2 FQNEAQ (reference sequence). The CDR3 reads CASSQGETQYF. CDR3 bases read: TGTGCCAGCTCGCAGGGAGAGACC.

A remark on this clone: The read ends 3 residues before the CDR3 terminus; that terminus is restored from the germline J gene. This chain links TRBV7-2 with TRBJ2-3, with D perhaps TRBD1 (5 bases). This CDR3 contains 15 residues. The V end was cut by 2 bases, the J end by 0 bases, with 9 bases between. CDR1 and CDR2 from the germline V gene are SGHTA and FQGNSA. The CDR3 sequence: CASSLQGGSTDTQYF. Partial CDR3 DNA: TGTGCCAGCAGCTTACAGGGTGGTAGCACAGATACG. Full variable domain (outside the CDR3, taken from reference TRBV7-2 and TRBJ2-3): GAGVSQSPSNKVTEKGKDVELRCDPISGHTALYWYRQSLGQGLEFLIYFQGNSAPDKSGLPSDRFSAERTGGSVSTLTIQRTQQEDSAVYLCASSLQGGSTDTQYFGPGTRLTVL.

The chain's CDR3 is CASSLERGAYEQYF. The sequenced CDR3 bases are TGCGCCAGCAGCTTAGAGCGGGGGGCCTACGAG. The V call is TRBV5-1, the J call TRBJ2-7, with 9 bases that match TRBD2. The read ends 3 residues early relative to the CDR3; the germline J gene fills the gap. The CDR3 contains 14 residues. The V segment lost 2 bases and the J segment 2 bases; nucleotides outside the gene matches: 2. Germline V gene lookup returns CDR1 SGHRS and CDR2 YFSETQ.

About this clone itself: The DNA ends 3 residues before the CDR3 does, and the rest of the CDR3 is filled in from the germline J gene. V and J are TRBV6-2 or TRBV6-3 and TRBJ2-3; D might be TRBD1 (6 bases). Germline V gene data show CDR1 as MNHEY and CDR2 as SVGEGT. The CDR3 totals 15 residues. The germline V and J ends were trimmed by 4 bases and 1 base, with 12 bases remaining between them. This CDR3 is CASSSDRTGTDTQYF. The part of the CDR3 DNA that was read is TGTGCCAGCAGTTCCGACAGGACCGGCACAGATACG.

A word on this clone: With the read ending 3 residues before the CDR3 end, the germline J gene is used to fill in that end. V usage is TRBV12-3 or TRBV12-4 and J usage is TRBJ2-3, with TRBD2 matching 8 bases. Trimming removed 2 bases from V and 6 bases from J; junction bases left unmatched: 7. The CDR3 contains 15 residues. The covered CDR3 bases are TGTGCCAGCAGTTTATCGGGGGGGGCGGTCGATACG. Translating gives CASSLSGGAVDT. The full-length CDR3 reads as CASSLSGGAVDTQYF.

Details on this clone: The read ends 3 residues shy of where the CDR3 ends; the end is completed using the germline J gene. The rearrangement uses TRBV20-1 and TRBJ2-1; tentative D call: TRBD1 (6 bases). The CDR3 totals 15 residues. V was trimmed by 5 bases and J by 4 bases, leaving 18 bases between them. Germline V lookup: CDR1 DFQATT, CDR2 SNEGSKA (reference sequence). The CDR3: CSADPGQVRYNEQFF. The DNA read from the CDR3 is TGCAGTGCTGATCCGGGACAAGTCCGTTACAATGAG.

Details on this clone: Read sequence stops 3 residues before the CDR3 end, and the germline J gene provides the missing end. V is TRBV5-6 and J is TRBJ1-1; the D gene is possibly TRBD1 (6 bases). Per germline, CDR1 SGHDT and CDR2 YYEEEE. The ends were cut back, 0 bases at V and 5 bases at J, with 11 bases in the middle. The length of the CDR3 is 14 residues. The CDR3 here is CASSLVTGSTEAFF. The CDR3 DNA, read in part, is TGTGCCAGCAGCTTGGTAACAGGGTCGACTGAA.

Of note for this clone: The observed sequence ends 3 residues before the CDR3 terminus, with the missing tail filled in from the germline J gene. The V call is TRBV7-9, the J call TRBJ1-1, with D unresolved. This CDR3 region has 14 residues. V shed 4 bases and J shed 4 bases, with 13 bases lying between them. Germline assignment: CDR1 SEHNR and CDR2 FQNEAQ (reference sequence). The CDR3 is CASSYTSGGTEAFF. Partial CDR3 DNA: TGTGCCAGCAGCTACACCTCAGGTGGCACTGAA.

Details on this clone: The read comes to an end 3 residues before the CDR3 does, leaving the germline J gene to fill in the end. The V gene is TRBV5-6, the J gene TRBJ1-2; D unresolved. V was trimmed by 1 base and J by 7 bases, leaving 14 bases between them. Germline CDR1 is SGHDT and CDR2 is YYEEEE. The CDR3 is 14 residues long. Incomplete CDR3 DNA: TGTGCCAGCAGCTTGCAAGGTCAGGATGGTGGC. Translation gives CASSLQGQDGG. In full, the CDR3 is CASSLQGQDGGYTF.